This TCR beta chain is from a study of blood T cell repertoires in COVID-19. As for the study in general: Specimens from acute and convalescent COVID-19 originated in the United States, Italy and Spain. T cells, B-cell-depleted T cells, or PBMCs supplied cDNA or gDNA.

Under the authors' procedure: Reference gene primer amplification gave estimated nucleated cell counts. Generated by immunoSEQ multiplex PCR, the TCRdb table keeps only in-frame clones and is missing some. The V and J calls and the clone size are those of that table, but D and trimming were determined from the DNA. The sample contains roughly 22,000 clones, more than 75% of which appear only once. V was pared by 7 bases and J by 7 bases, with 4 bases of the junction left unmatched. Germline V gives CDR1 ENHRY, CDR2 SYGVKD. There are 13 residues in the CDR3. This clonotype was obtained from a human donor in a cohort sampled during active COVID-19. The chain joins TRBV10-3 to TRBJ1-6; 7 nucleotides match TRBD1. The sample consisted of peripheral blood. The CDR3 region is CAITEDRNSPLHF. The DNA of the CDR3 is TGTGCCATCACCGAGGACAGGAATTCACCCCTCCACTTT.